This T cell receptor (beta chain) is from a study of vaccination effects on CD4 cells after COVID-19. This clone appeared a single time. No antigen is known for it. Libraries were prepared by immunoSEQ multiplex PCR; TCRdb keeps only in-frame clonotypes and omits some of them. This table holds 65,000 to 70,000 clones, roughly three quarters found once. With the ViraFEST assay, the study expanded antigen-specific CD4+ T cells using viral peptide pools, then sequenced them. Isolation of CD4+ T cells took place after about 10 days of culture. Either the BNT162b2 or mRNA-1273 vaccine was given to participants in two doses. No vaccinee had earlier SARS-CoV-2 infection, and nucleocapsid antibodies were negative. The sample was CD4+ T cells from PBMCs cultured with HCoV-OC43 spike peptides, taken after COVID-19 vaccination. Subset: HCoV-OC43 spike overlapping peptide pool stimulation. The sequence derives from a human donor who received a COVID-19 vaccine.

The CDR3 nucleotides read TGCGCCAGCAGCCAAGACGGACTGAGTTACTATGGCTACACCTTC. As protein: CASSQDGLSYYGYTF. V is TRBV4-1 and J is TRBJ1-2, with D unresolved. CDR1 and CDR2 from the germline V gene are MGHRA and YSYEKL. The ends were cut back, 0 bases at V and 3 bases at J, with 11 bases in the middle. The CDR3 covers 15 residues.